One sample yielded the 5 T cell receptor gamma chains listed below, sequenced in a study of gamma-delta chains in newborns, infants, children. TCRdb re-called the reads using CATT. Found here are approximately 850 gamma-chain clones, 2% to 3% of them singletons; the top ten hold about 23%. The sequencing sample was made of blood. The receptors come from a child who was a newborn, infant or young child, either healthy, febrile or measles-vaccinated (not recorded which).

By proportion, this clone is medium-sized. A far larger clone is just one base off, so this is likely a read error. This sample includes further DNA sequences coding for the same CDR3. V gene TRGV9 combines with J gene TRGJP. This CDR3 comprises 16 residues. J gave up 3 bases and V 2 bases, and 1 base lay outside the gene matches. Germline CDR1 and CDR2: GITISATS and ISYDGTV (reference sequence). As DNA, the CDR3 is TGTGCCTTGTGGGAGGCGCAAGAGTTGGGCAAAAAAATCAAGGTATTT. It encodes CALWEAQELGKKIKVF.

By frequency in the sample, this clone is large. This sample includes further DNA sequences coding for the same CDR3. The genes are TRGV5 and TRGJ1 or TRGJ2. Per the germline V gene, CDR1 is VINAFY and CDR2 is YDVSNSKD. The CDR3 is 13 residues long. V gave up 5 bases and J gave up 0 bases; unmatched junction bases: 4. The DNA for the CDR3 is TGTGCCACCTGGGGCCGGAATTATTATAAGAAACTCTTT. It encodes CATWGRNYYKKLF.

Details on this clone: With only one base between it and a far larger clone, this is likely a read error. The chain is built from TRGV8 and TRGJ1 or TRGJ2. In germline, CDR1 is VENAVY, CDR2 YDSYNSRV. The CDR3 consists of 11 residues. The CDR3 spells CATWDYYKRLF. CDR3 nucleotides: TGTGCCACCTGGGATTATTATAAGAGACTCTTT.

This clone was picked up a small number of times. TCRdb lists the protein of a much larger clone for this DNA, which differs at residue 11, so this is likely a read error; the protein given here is translated from the DNA itself. The V gene is TRGV9, the J gene TRGJP. The CDR3 consists of 16 residues. Germline V gives CDR1 GITISATS, CDR2 ISYDGTV (reference sequence). The CDR3 sequence is CALWEDQELGRKIKVF. DNA of the CDR3: TGTGCCTTGTGGGAGGATCAAGAGTTGGGCAGAAAAATCAAGGTATTT.

This clone is hyperexpanded (1% or more). The V call is TRGV8, the J call TRGJP1. Germline V gene sequence: CDR1 VENAVY, CDR2 YDSYNSRV. J lost 3 bases, V lost 2 bases, and 0 bases had no gene match. There are 13 residues in the CDR3. The CDR3: CATWDTTGWFKIF. CDR3 DNA: TGTGCCACCTGGGATACCACTGGTTGGTTCAAGATATTT.